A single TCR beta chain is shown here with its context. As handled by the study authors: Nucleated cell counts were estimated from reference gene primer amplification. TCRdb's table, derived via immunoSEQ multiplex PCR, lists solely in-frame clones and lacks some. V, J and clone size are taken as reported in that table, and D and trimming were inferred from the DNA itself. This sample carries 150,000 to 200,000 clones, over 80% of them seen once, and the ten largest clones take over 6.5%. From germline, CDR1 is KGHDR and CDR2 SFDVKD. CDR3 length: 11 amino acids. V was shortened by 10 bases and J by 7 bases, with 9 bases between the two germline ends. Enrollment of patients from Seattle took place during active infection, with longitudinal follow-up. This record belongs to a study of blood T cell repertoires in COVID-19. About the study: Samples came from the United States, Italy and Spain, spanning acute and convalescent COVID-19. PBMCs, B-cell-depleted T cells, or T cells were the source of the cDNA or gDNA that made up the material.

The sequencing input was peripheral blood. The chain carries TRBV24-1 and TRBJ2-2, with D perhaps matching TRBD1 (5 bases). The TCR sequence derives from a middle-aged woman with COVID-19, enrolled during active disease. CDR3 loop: CATRGGGELFF. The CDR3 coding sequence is TGTGCCACTAGGGGTGGCGGGGAGCTGTTTTTT.